Following are 11 T cell receptor beta chains from one sample sequenced in a study of blood T cell repertoires in COVID-19. This table comes from immunoSEQ multiplex PCR, and its TCRdb copy is limited to in-frame clones, with some not included. The profile covers approximately 230,000 clones, with about nine tenths appearing a single time and about 6.7% taken by the ten largest. The sample comprised peripheral blood. The receptors shown here come from a woman aged 25-40 years with COVID-19, enrolled during active disease.

V usage is TRBV7-2 and J usage is TRBJ2-4; a possible D gene is TRBD1 (6 bases). This CDR3 contains 14 residues. Between the trimmed V and J ends, which lost 3 bases and 15 bases, there was a span of 21 bases. CDR1 is SGHTA and CDR2 is FQGNSA in the germline V gene. CDR3 nucleotide sequence: TGTGCCAGCAGCTTTTCCCTTGATGACAGGTTGATGTACTTC. It specifies CASSFSLDDRLMYF.

This rearrangement joins TRBV15 to TRBJ2-1, with 9 bases fitting TRBD1. CDR3 length equals 16 residues. The germline gives CDR1 LNHNV, CDR2 YYDKDF (reference sequence). V lost 0 bases, J lost 7 bases, and 7 bases stayed unmatched. The CDR3, as DNA: TGTGCCACCAGCAGAGATAGGGGACAGGGTTGGAATGAGCAGTTCTTC. It yields the protein CATSRDRGQGWNEQFF. Combining the CDR3 with reference TRBV15 and TRBJ2-1 gives the whole variable domain DAMVIQNPRYQVTQFGKPVTLSCSQTLNHNVMYWYQQKSSQAPKLLFHYYDKDFNNEADTPDNFQSRRPNTSFCFLDIRSPGLGDTAMYLCATSRDRGQGWNEQFFGPGTRLTVL.

The genes are TRBV25-1 and TRBJ1-4; 8 nucleotides align to TRBD1. The germline V gene has CDR1 MGHDK and CDR2 SYGVNS. CDR3 length equals 15 residues. The J segment lost 7 bases and the V segment lost 5 bases, leaving 9 bases of the junction unmatched. CDR3 in amino acids: CASSQATGVGEKLFF. The CDR3, as DNA: TGTGCCAGCAGTCAAGCGACAGGGGTCGGTGAAAAACTGTTTTTT.

The V and J genes are TRBV29-1 and TRBJ2-2, with D possibly matching TRBD1 (6 bases). The CDR3 runs 16 residues. Trimming removed 5 bases at V and 8 bases at J, with 24 bases between. Germline V lookup: CDR1 SQVTM, CDR2 ANQGSEA. CDR3 region: CSVKRASGDPAGELFF. The CDR3 DNA sequence: TGCAGCGTTAAACGTGCGTCAGGGGATCCCGCTGGGGAGCTGTTTTTT.

The genes are TRBV7-2 and TRBJ2-5; D possibly corresponds to TRBD1 (5 bases). This CDR3 has 14 amino acids. The germline V gene encodes CDR1 SGHTA and CDR2 FQGNSA. Trimming took off 1 base at V and 2 bases at J, with 8 bases between the two ends. The CDR3, as DNA: TGTGCCAGCAGCTTAGTTGGGGCACAAGAGACCCAGTACTTC. It is translated as CASSLVGAQETQYF.

The chain combines TRBV9 with TRBJ2-1; D is unresolved. Trimming shortened V by 5 bases and J by 8 bases, and 20 bases separated the two germline ends. Germline V CDR1 and CDR2: SGDLS, YYNGEE. The CDR3 has 15 residues. DNA for the CDR3: TGTGCCAGCAGTCCTGACTCTTCGGCGGTCCATGAGCAGTTCTTC. This encodes CASSPDSSAVHEQFF.

The V and J genes are TRBV6-5 and TRBJ1-2; 7 positions match TRBD1. Trimming removed 6 bases from V and 3 bases from J; junction bases left unmatched: 7. The germline V gene has CDR1 MNHEY and CDR2 SVGAGI. CDR3 size: 14 residues. Here the CDR3 DNA reads TGTGCCAGCAGCCGGGACAGCCTTCACTATGGCTACACCTTC. Translating it yields CASSRDSLHYGYTF.

The chain recombines TRBV6-2 or TRBV6-3 with TRBJ2-1, with 10 bases fitting TRBD2. Germline values: CDR1 MNHEY, CDR2 SVGEGT. CDR3 length equals 16 residues. Trimming took 5 bases from V and 8 from J; bases not matched to a gene: 12. This CDR3 is CASSPSGRGSGDEQFF. Written as DNA, the CDR3 is TGTGCCAGCAGTCCCAGCGGGAGGGGAAGTGGGGATGAGCAGTTCTTC.

This clone has just one count. The rearrangement joins TRBV7-9 to TRBJ2-1; D is perhaps TRBD2 (6 bases). CDR1 SEHNR and CDR2 FQNEAQ come from the germline V gene (reference sequence). This CDR3 is built from 16 residues. V gave up 1 base and J gave up 2 bases, with 12 bases separating them. The CDR3 DNA is TGTGCCAGCAGCTTAGGGGAGGTGGGACCCTACAATGAGCAGTTCTTC. Translation: CASSLGEVGPYNEQFF.

V and J are TRBV7-6 and TRBJ1-2; D not resolved. Looked up from germline, CDR1 is SGHVS and CDR2 is FNYEAQ. Trimming left V 5 bases short and J 2 bases short, with 15 bases between. This CDR3 contains 15 residues. The CDR3 region is CASSARTEENYGYTF. The CDR3 nucleotides read TGTGCCAGCAGCGCGCGGACGGAGGAAAACTATGGCTACACCTTC.

This clone was seen a few times. The chain carries TRBV5-5 and TRBJ1-2, with D unclear. V was cut by 1 base and J by 7 bases, with 14 bases left in between. The CDR3 sequence is 14 residues long. From germline, CDR1 is SGHKS and CDR2 YYEKEE (reference sequence). The DNA for the CDR3 is TGTGCCAGCAGCTTGAATTCGGGGTTTGGTGGCTACACCTTC. Amino acids: CASSLNSGFGGYTF.